The 17 T cell receptor beta chains listed next were all sequenced from one sample in a study of T cells in Graves' hyperthyroidism and ophthalmopathy. Amplified TCR beta CDR3 regions came from RNA transcripts. A set of HTBI primers served as the primers for a first-round RT-PCR of the TCR CDR3. One entry per CDR3 protein results from TCRdb running MiXCR on the multiplex PCR reads. The sample gives fewer than 900,000 distinct CDR3 sequences, 15% to 20% of which show up once; approximately 8.4% is in the top ten. The sequenced material came from blood. The source of these receptors is a man between 18 and 29 years old with Graves' hyperthyroidism.

The chain uses TRBV20-1 and TRBJ1-5; 8 bases align to TRBD1. Matching the DNA end better, TRBJ2-3 makes the J call doubtful. Germline V CDR1 and CDR2: DFQATT, SNEGSKA (reference sequence). This CDR3 is built from 16 residues. The CDR3 DNA reads as TGCAGTGCTAGAGATCGGACAGGGTGGGTCAATCAGCCCCAGTATTTT. Encoded protein: CSARDRTGWVNQPQYF.

This clonotype was observed a few times. The CDR3, as DNA: TGCAGTGCCTCGGACGGAGAAGCTTTCTTT. This encodes CSASDGEAFF. The chain combines TRBV20-1 with TRBJ1-1; D ambiguous. Per germline, CDR1 DFQATT and CDR2 SNEGSKA (reference sequence). There are 10 residues in the CDR3. Trimming shortened V by 6 bases and J by 8 bases, and 10 bases separated the two germline ends.

The rearrangement joins TRBV3-1 to TRBJ2-5, with D possibly TRBD2 on 5 matching bases. Germline-derived CDR1 and CDR2 are LGHDT and YNNKEL (reference sequence). The CDR3 is 16 amino acids. Trimming cost V 8 bases and J 6 bases, with 25 bases left between them. DNA of the CDR3: TGTGCCAGCTCCCCCCCGAGAGACCCGGGGAGAAAGACCCAGTACTTC. It yields the protein CASSPPRDPGRKTQYF.

This clonotype was seen repeatedly, ten times or more. The chain joins TRBV12-3 or TRBV12-4 to TRBJ2-2; possible D gene TRBD1, 6 bases. The CDR3 spans 13 residues. Trimming removed 10 bases at V and 2 bases at J, with 11 bases between. The CDR3 spells CANRDTNTGELFF. The CDR3 bases are TGTGCCAACCGGGACACCAACACCGGGGAGCTGTTTTTT.

This clonotype was found many times. The chain's CDR3 is CASSQDGLAGSWNEQFF. CDR3 DNA sequence: TGTGCCAGCAGCCAAGATGGGCTAGCGGGATCCTGGAATGAGCAGTTCTTC. The chain couples TRBV3-1 to TRBJ2-1, with TRBD2 matching over 9 bases. Per germline, CDR1 LGHDT and CDR2 YNNKEL (reference sequence). V shed 0 bases, J shed 7 bases, and the junction held 10 bases outside the gene matches. The CDR3 spans 17 residues.

In this sample, this clonotype turned up many times. V is TRBV7-2 and J is TRBJ2-5, with D possibly TRBD2 on 5 matching bases. The CDR3 covers 14 residues. The germline V and J ends were trimmed by 1 base and 5 bases, with 11 bases remaining between them. Germline lookup yields CDR1 SGHTA and CDR2 FQGNSA. The CDR3 reads CASSLDGVVETQYF. CDR3 coding DNA: TGTGCCAGCAGCTTAGACGGGGTAGTGGAGACCCAGTACTTC. The variable domain in full, with the rest retrieved from reference TRBV7-2 and TRBJ2-5, is GAGVSQSPSNKVTEKGKDVELRCDPISGHTALYWYRQSLGQGLEFLIYFQGNSAPDKSGLPSDRFSAERTGGSVSTLTIQRTQQEDSAVYLCASSLDGVVETQYFGPGTRLLVL.

This clonotype has a count of ten or more. The CDR3 DNA is TGTGCCAGCAGTGAGAGCAGTGGTAGCATTCAGTACTTC. Amino acid sequence: CASSESSGSIQYF. The rearrangement uses TRBV2 and TRBJ2-4; D gene unclear. The CDR3 has 13 residues. Trimming left V 3 bases short and J 9 bases short, with 12 bases between. Germline V gives CDR1 SNHLY, CDR2 FYNNEI.

This clonotype came up a few times. One end of the junction fails to match germline, which may point to a read error. V and J are TRBV7-2 and TRBJ2-5; 8 bases are shared with TRBD2. Germline V gene sequence: CDR1 SGHTA, CDR2 FQGNSA. The length of the CDR3 is 15 residues. CDR3 loop: CASSLSGGAQEAQYF. The CDR3 nucleotides are TGTGCCAGCAGCTTATCGGGGGGGGCCCAAGAGGCCCAGTACTTC.

This chain uses TRBV5-4 with TRBJ1-6, with 10 bases aligning to TRBD1. V lost 3 bases and J lost 10; bases outside the gene matches: 7. The CDR3 is 15 amino acids. The germline V gene has CDR1 SGHNT and CDR2 YYREEE (reference sequence). The CDR3 bases are TGTGCCAGCAGCTGGACCGGGACAGGGGAATCACCCCTCCACTTT. Amino acids: CASSWTGTGESPLHF.

This clonotype appeared many times. The chain uses TRBV7-6 and TRBJ1-1; no firm D call. The ends were cut back, 5 bases at V and 1 base at J, with 11 bases in the middle. The CDR3 runs to 14 residues. CDR1 is SGHVS, CDR2 FNYEAQ, per germline. As DNA, the CDR3 is TGTGCCAGCAGCCTTAGGGAGGCGAACACTGAAGCTTTCTTT. Its protein is CASSLREANTEAFF.

CDR3: CASSVDRGPYNEQFF. The CDR3, as DNA: TGTGCCAGCAGCGTCGACAGGGGCCCCTACAATGAGCAGTTCTTC. V is TRBV7-2 and J is TRBJ2-1; 8 bases fit TRBD1. Per the germline V gene, CDR1 is SGHTA and CDR2 is FQGNSA. The CDR3 is 15 residues long. J was trimmed by 2 bases and V by 5 bases; bases with no gene match: 5.

This clonotype was detected many times. V usage is TRBV28 and J usage is TRBJ2-6; 7 bases match TRBD1. Per germline, CDR1 MDHEN and CDR2 SYDVKM. The J segment lost 1 base and the V segment lost 3 bases, leaving 6 bases of the junction unmatched. The CDR3 runs to 17 residues. The DNA for the CDR3 is TGTGCCAGCAGTTTCCGGACAGGTCGGTCTGGGGCCAACGTCCTGACTTTC. This codes for CASSFRTGRSGANVLTF.

This clonotype was observed many times. The rearrangement links TRBV6-1 to TRBJ1-5, with D possibly matching TRBD1 (5 bases). The CDR3 length is 14 residues. Germline-derived CDR1 and CDR2 are MNHNS and SASEGT. Trimming shortened V by 6 bases and J by 0 bases, and 9 bases separated the two germline ends. In DNA form, the CDR3 reads TGTGCCAGCAGACAGGCAAATAGCAATCAGCCCCAGCATTTT. Its protein is CASRQANSNQPQHF.

The V call is TRBV19, the J call TRBJ2-1; D may be TRBD2 (6 bases). This CDR3 contains 13 residues. The V and J ends lost 3 bases and 9 bases respectively, with 12 bases between them. The germline CDR1 and CDR2 sequences are LNHDA and SQIVND (reference sequence). The CDR3 reads CASSMGGVSEQFF. The CDR3 nucleotides read TGTGCCAGTAGTATGGGGGGAGTGAGTGAGCAGTTCTTC.

This clonotype was seen at least ten times. The V and J genes are TRBV6-1 and TRBJ2-7; 7 positions agree with TRBD1. Trimming cost V 5 bases and J 0 bases; bases outside gene matches: 7. The CDR3 loop spans 15 amino acids. Germline V CDR1 and CDR2: MNHNS, SASEGT. The CDR3 loop is CASSKGQLISYEQYF. CDR3 sequence (DNA): TGTGCCAGCAGTAAGGGACAGCTGATCTCCTACGAGCAGTACTTC.

This clonotype occurred a few times. The CDR3 reads CASSLDSGSYGYTF. The CDR3 coding sequence is TGTGCCAGCAGCTTAGATTCAGGCAGCTATGGCTACACCTTC. V is TRBV7-2 and J is TRBJ1-2, with no clear D. V lost 1 base to trimming and J lost 4 bases, with 10 bases between them. CDR1 and CDR2 from the germline V gene are SGHTA and FQGNSA. The CDR3 has 14 residues.

Many counts were recorded for this clonotype. This sequence joins TRBV12-3 or TRBV12-4 and TRBJ2-1; 8 bases align to TRBD2. This CDR3 is built from 16 residues. J was trimmed by 3 bases and V by 2 bases; bases with no gene match: 6. In nucleotides, the CDR3 is TGTGCCAGCAGTTTAAGTCGTAGCGGGGACTACAATGAGCAGTTCTTC. It yields the protein CASSLSRSGDYNEQFF.